Listed below are T cell receptor beta chains from one sample, sequenced in a study of shared clonotypes between healthy human individuals. The repertoire was sequenced with immunoSEQ multiplex PCR; TCRdb's copy has only in-frame clones and lacks some. The data contain roughly 1,500,000 clones, approximately 98% of them singletons. Sequenced material: naive CD4+ T cells sorted from blood. The receptors shown here come from a man aged 25-40 years in good health. Each CDR3 is given with its conserved first and last residue. D genes are given only for firm matches. Clone size is given for some rows only: seen once, a few or many times, or a class if the clone is expanded.

TRBV19	NA	TRBJ2-3	15	TRBD2	TGTGCCAGTAGTAAAACTAGCGGGAGGACAGATACGCAGTATTTT	CASSKTSGRTDTQYF
TRBV7-2	NA	TRBJ1-2	13	NA	TGTGCCAGCAGCCTAGGACGGACCTATGGCTACACCTTC	CASSLGRTYGYTF
TRBV9	NA	TRBJ2-3	16	TRBD2	TGTGCCAGCAGCGCACGACTAGCGGCTAGCACAGATACGCAGTATTTT	CASSARLAASTDTQYF
TRBV5-6	once	TRBJ2-6	17	NA	TGTGCCAGCAGCTTATTCGCCGTTTCCTCTGGGGCCAACGTCCTGACTTTC	CASSLFAVSSGANVLTF
TRBV4-2	NA	TRBJ2-7	14	TRBD2	TGTGCCAGCAGCTATAGCGGGACCGCCTACGAGCAGTACTTC	CASSYSGTAYEQYF
TRBV7-8	NA	TRBJ2-7	13	NA	TGTGCCAGCAGCCCGAGCGTTATCCACGAGCAGTACTTC	CASSPSVIHEQYF
TRBV19	NA	TRBJ2-7	12	NA	TGTGCCAGTAGTAATGGGCGCTACGAGCAGTACTTC	CASSNGRYEQYF
TRBV10-3	NA	TRBJ2-7	15	NA	TGTGCCATCAGTGAGTCGTATAGTCGCCACTACGAGCAGTACTTC	CAISESYSRHYEQYF
TRBV7-8	NA	TRBJ2-3	17	TRBD2	TGTGCCAGCAAGGGCCCGGCTAGCGGGAGGGCCCCCGATACGCAGTATTTT	CASKGPASGRAPDTQYF
TRBV19	once	TRBJ2-2	12	NA	TGTGCCAGTAGTATACGGGGCGGGGAGCTGTTTTTT	CASSIRGGELFF
TRBV18	NA	TRBJ2-3	17	NA	TGTGCCAGCTCACCATATTCGGGGACCGGGAGCACAGATACGCAGTATTTT	CASSPYSGTGSTDTQYF
TRBV30	NA	TRBJ2-3	14	NA	TGTGCCTGGAGTGTTGAGGGCGCCTGGAGGGCGCAGTATTTT	CAWSVEGAWRAQYF
TRBV6-5	NA	TRBJ2-7	15	NA	TGTGCCAGCAGCCGAGGTGGGGACTCGACTTACGAGCAGTACTTC	CASSRGGDSTYEQYF
TRBV5-1	NA	TRBJ2-3	14	TRBD1	TGCGCCAGCAGCTCGGGACAGGGCGCAGATACGCAGTATTTT	CASSSGQGADTQYF
TRBV6-5	once	TRBJ2-2	15	TRBD1	TGTGCCAGCAGTCCGGGACAGATGAACACCGGGGAGCTGTTTTTT	CASSPGQMNTGELFF
TRBV6-1	NA	TRBJ2-3	14	NA	TGTGCCAGCAGCCTGGGGGGGCAAGCAAATACGCAGTATTTT	CASSLGGQANTQYF
TRBV7-9	NA	TRBJ2-1	15	TRBD1	TGTGCCAGCAGCTTAGCGACAGGGGCGTACAATGAGCAGTTCTTC	CASSLATGAYNEQFF